The sequence of this TCR beta chain was determined in a study of CD8+ T cells in alopecia areata. Study summary: Treated patients took oral tofacitinib at 5 to 10 mg twice daily. Tofacitinib exposure lasted 6 to 18 months, followed by 6 months off drug. Study-level findings and limits: Under tofacitinib, numerous expanded lesional clonotypes remained detectable in scalp and blood. With patients, TCR sharing proved less clear than in mice, a difference possibly related to HLA.

The CDR3 is 13 amino acids. Germline V gene data show CDR1 as LNHNV and CDR2 as YYDKDF (reference sequence). V was trimmed by 4 bases and J by 7 bases, leaving 14 bases between them. A remark on this clone: Its antigen is not identified.

cDNA prepared by RNA extraction and subsequent reverse transcription served as the template for sequencing. The repertoire was sequenced with immunoSEQ multiplex PCR; TCRdb's copy has only in-frame clones and lacks some. The repertoire consists of 200,000 to 250,000 clones, with 64% occurring once and the leading ten covering more than 3.5%. Sample treatment: oral pan-JAK inhibitor, 5-10 mg twice daily. The material sequenced was CD4+ T cells sorted from blood, taken at week 4, from a patient treated with tofacitinib. The clonotype was recovered from a human donor with alopecia areata. The rearrangement links TRBV15 to TRBJ2-7; D remains ambiguous. CDR3 bases: TGTGCCACCAGCAATGGCCCGGCGAGGGAGCAGTACTTC. As protein: CATSNGPAREQYF.